The 10 T cell receptor beta chains reported below all come from one sample, sequenced in a study of HIV-infected patients and healthy controls. Alpha and beta constant-region primers primed reverse transcription of around 500 ng RNA. Each of the alpha and beta chains got its own library through chain-specific third strand synthesis with indices. TCRdb passed the 5' RACE reads through MiXCR, listing each CDR3 protein once. This sample yields roughly 22,000 distinct CDR3 sequences, of which approximately 9% are seen a single time; about 4% belongs to the top ten. All unsorted peripheral T cells were captured because whole blood was used without fractionation. Sequenced sample: blood. The source is an adult in good health.

Only a few counts were recorded for this clonotype. The chain couples TRBV20-1 to TRBJ1-1; no definite D call. The CDR3 spans 15 residues. The V gene's germline CDR1 is DFQATT and CDR2 SNEGSKA (reference sequence). V lost 6 bases, J lost 4 bases, and 21 bases lay in between. The CDR3 reads CSAATVEGRVTEAFF. CDR3 coding DNA: TGCAGTGCCGCAACGGTCGAAGGTCGGGTCACTGAAGCTTTCTTT.

This clonotype came up many times. The chain links TRBV12-5 to TRBJ2-7; D not resolved. Trimming shortened V by 9 bases and J by 4 bases, and 10 bases separated the two germline ends. The germline CDR1 and CDR2 sequences are LGHNT and FRNRAP. CDR3 length: 11 residues. Here the CDR3 reads CASALGYEQYF. The CDR3 DNA follows: TGTGCTAGCGCCCTGGGGTACGAGCAGTACTTC.

This clonotype was seen ten or more times. The chain couples TRBV29-1 to TRBJ2-1; 9 nucleotides agree with TRBD2. This CDR3 spans 15 amino acids. V lost 4 bases to trimming and J lost 8 bases; unmatched junction nucleotides: 12. Germline CDR1 SQVTM, CDR2 ANQGSEA. CDR3 bases: TGCAGCGTTGCTTCTGGCGGGGGGGCCGGGGATGAGCAGTTCTTC. As protein: CSVASGGGAGDEQFF.

This clonotype showed up many times. The chain has TRBV27 and TRBJ2-7; D uncertain. V was cut by 6 bases and J by 6 bases, with 12 bases left in between. There are 12 residues in the CDR3. In germline, CDR1 is MNHEY, CDR2 SMNVEV (reference sequence). This CDR3 is CASRAIAGEQYF. The CDR3 bases are TGTGCCAGCAGGGCCATCGCCGGCGAGCAGTACTTC.

Notes on this clonotype: One end of the junction is discordant with germline, which a read error may explain. The gene calls are TRBV28 and TRBJ1-1; 7 nucleotides align to TRBD1. This CDR3 is built from 15 residues. CDR1 MDHEN and CDR2 SYDVKM come from the germline V gene. The CDR3 DNA is TGTGCCAGCAGTCTCCTCGTGACAGGGAGCTCTGAAGGTTTCTTT. This codes for CASSLLVTGSSEGFF.

The chain joins TRBV28 to TRBJ1-1; D ambiguous. CDR3 length equals 16 residues. The germline V and J ends were trimmed by 2 bases and 0 bases, with 13 bases remaining between them. CDR1 is MDHEN, CDR2 SYDVKM, per germline. The CDR3: CASSLPFEALNTEAFF. As DNA, the CDR3 is TGTGCCAGCAGTTTACCCTTCGAGGCCTTGAACACTGAAGCTTTCTTT.

This clonotype showed up many times. The chain joins TRBV7-6 to TRBJ2-3; D is perhaps TRBD2 (6 bases). V lost 5 bases and J lost 1, with 10 bases in between. Germline-derived CDR1 and CDR2 are SGHVS and FNYEAQ. This CDR3 spans 14 amino acids. CDR3 nucleotide sequence: TGTGCCAGCAGCCTCGGGACTGGCACAGATACGCAGTATTTT. Protein sequence: CASSLGTGTDTQYF.

Ten or more counts support this clonotype. The chain couples TRBV5-5 to TRBJ1-5; 8 bases line up with TRBD1. The ends lost 4 bases at V and 5 bases at J; junction bases unmatched: 11. The CDR3 extends over 16 amino acids. The germline V gene has CDR1 SGHKS and CDR2 YYEKEE (reference sequence). The CDR3 loop reads CASSPGTGFPYQPQHF. The CDR3 coding sequence is TGTGCCAGCAGCCCGGGGACAGGTTTTCCATATCAGCCCCAGCATTTT.

There are many counts of this clonotype. The chain employs TRBV29-1 and TRBJ1-4; 8 bases align to TRBD1. The CDR3 runs to 12 residues. Germline V gives CDR1 SQVTM, CDR2 ANQGSEA. V shed 7 bases and J 8 bases; nucleotides not matched to a gene: 6. CDR3 loop: CSAGGEEEKLFF. The CDR3 bases are TGCAGCGCAGGGGGCGAAGAAGAAAAACTGTTTTTT.

This clonotype was counted ten times or more. The gene calls are TRBV9 and TRBJ2-5; TRBD1 matches 8 bases. Germline V gene sequence: CDR1 SGDLS, CDR2 YYNGEE. V dropped 0 bases and J dropped 5; count of bases not matched to a gene: 6. The CDR3 consists of 15 residues. In DNA, the CDR3 is TGTGCCAGCAGCGTAGACGGGACAGGAGGGGAGACCCAGTACTTC. Amino acid sequence: CASSVDGTGGETQYF.